These T cell receptor beta chains were read from a single sample in a study of cytomegalovirus exposure and HLA in healthy donors. Libraries were prepared by immunoSEQ multiplex PCR; TCRdb keeps only in-frame clonotypes and omits some of them. The sample records about 110,000 clones, roughly 69% being singletons. The specimen sequenced was PBMCs. The receptors stem from a woman aged 70 to 79 in good health and CMV-seropositive. CDR3s include the opening cysteine and the closing phenylalanine or tryptophan. Each record gives: clone size, J gene, D gene, V gene, CDR3 DNA, CDR3 protein. The D gene is left open where the match is weak. Clone sizes are given selectively: once, few, many, or a class where the clone is expanded.

.	TRBJ2-7	.	TRBV30	TGTGCCTGGAGTGTACTCCCTGGTGAGCAGTACTTC	CAWSVLPGEQYF
few	TRBJ2-3	.	TRBV5-1	TGCGCCAGCAGCTTGGGAGGTGTCACAGATACGCAGTATTTT	CASSLGGVTDTQYF
.	TRBJ2-2	TRBD1	TRBV5-1	TGCGCCAGCAGCCTCGGGACAGGGAACACCGGGGAGCTGTTTTTT	CASSLGTGNTGELFF
.	TRBJ2-5	TRBD1	TRBV6-5	TGTGCCAGCAGGACAGGGGGAGAGACCCAGTACTTC	CASRTGGETQYF
.	TRBJ1-1	TRBD1	TRBV5-5	TGTGCCAGCAGCTGGGGACAGGGAGAAACTGAAGCTTTCTTT	CASSWGQGETEAFF
.	TRBJ1-1	.	TRBV5-1	TGCGCCAGCAGCTGGGGCGGGACGTCGAACACTGAAGCTTTCTTT	CASSWGGTSNTEAFF
.	TRBJ1-1	.	TRBV5-1	TGCGCCAGCAGCTGGGAGGGTCCTTTTACTGAAGCTTTCTTT	CASSWEGPFTEAFF
.	TRBJ1-2	TRBD1	TRBV27	TGTGCCAGCAGCCTAAGTCCCAGGGGGACAGGGATTGGCTACACCTTC	CASSLSPRGTGIGYTF
.	TRBJ2-3	.	TRBV6-5	TGTGCCAGCAGTTACGGGCAGATGCCCCGCACAGATACGCAGTATTTT	CASSYGQMPRTDTQYF
.	TRBJ1-1	.	TRBV5-1	TGCGCCAGCAGCGCCACTGGGCAGGGCTTTCTAACGTTCATGAACACTGAAGCTTTCTTT	CASSATGQGFLTFMNTEAFF
.	TRBJ1-5	TRBD1	TRBV15	TGTGCCACCAGCAGAGATCGGGGGACAGCCACGGAGAGCAATCAGCCCCAGCATTTT	CATSRDRGTATESNQPQHF
.	TRBJ1-5	TRBD1	TRBV6-5	TGTGCCAGCAGTCGACAGGGCGAACAGCCCCAGCATTTT	CASSRQGEQPQHF
.	TRBJ2-1	TRBD2	TRBV30	TGTGCCTGGAGGACTAGCGGGGTAAATGAGCAGTTCTTC	CAWRTSGVNEQFF
few	TRBJ2-1	TRBD2	TRBV6-5	TGTGCCAGCAGATCGACTAGCGGGGCTTACAATGAGCAGTTCTTC	CASRSTSGAYNEQFF
.	TRBJ1-1	TRBD1	TRBV5-1	TGCGCCAGCAGCGCCGGACAGGATTGGACTGAAGCTTTCTTT	CASSAGQDWTEAFF
.	TRBJ1-1	.	TRBV5-5	TGTGCCAGCAGCCTGGGTCGGGTCACTGAAGCTTTCTTT	CASSLGRVTEAFF
.	TRBJ2-1	TRBD2	TRBV7-2	TGTGCCAGCAGCTTAGAGGGCATCGGGGGGGAGCAGTTCTTC	CASSLEGIGGEQFF
few	TRBJ2-7	TRBD1	TRBV5-1	TGCGCCAGCAGCCCCGGACAGGGCGCCTACGAGCAGTACTTC	CASSPGQGAYEQYF
few	TRBJ1-2	TRBD1	TRBV13	TGTGCCAGCCACAGGAGAGGGGGCACTGGCTACACCTTC	CASHRRGGTGYTF
.	TRBJ2-3	TRBD2	TRBV9	TGTGCCAGCAGCGACGGACTAGCGAACACAGATACGCAGTATTTT	CASSDGLANTDTQYF
.	TRBJ2-7	TRBD2	TRBV4-1	TGCGCCAGCAGCCAGGGGGGGACCGTCTACGAGCAGTACTTC	CASSQGGTVYEQYF
.	TRBJ2-3	.	TRBV18	TGTGCCAGCTCACCACCTGGGCCAGATACGCAGTATTTT	CASSPPGPDTQYF
.	TRBJ1-1	TRBD1	TRBV18	TGTGCCAGCTCAGAAAGACAGGGCGACACTGAAGCTTTCTTT	CASSERQGDTEAFF
few	TRBJ1-2	TRBD1	TRBV27	TGTGCCAGCAGACCTGGACAGGGGTTCGGCTATGGCTACACCTTC	CASRPGQGFGYGYTF
.	TRBJ1-4	TRBD1	TRBV29-1	TGCAGCGTTTCTCCTGGGGGGACAGGGGTTAATGAAAAACTGTTTTTT	CSVSPGGTGVNEKLFF
.	TRBJ2-1	TRBD1	TRBV10-3	TGTGCCATCAGTGAGTCGACAGGGCAGGTACACAATGAGCAGTTCTTC	CAISESTGQVHNEQFF
.	TRBJ2-3	TRBD2	TRBV19	TGTGCCAGTAAAACTAGCGCGGGGGGCCATACGCAGTATTTT	CASKTSAGGHTQYF
.	TRBJ1-1	TRBD1	TRBV5-1	TGCGCCAGCAGCTTCCGCGGGACAGGGGAGACTGAAGCTTTCTTT	CASSFRGTGETEAFF
.	TRBJ2-2	.	TRBV10-3	TGTGCCATCAGTGAGAGGGGGACGGACACCGGGGAGCTGTTTTTT	CAISERGTDTGELFF
.	TRBJ2-2	TRBD1	TRBV6-5	TGTGCCAGCAGTTACATGGGGACAGGGGAAGGGGAGCTGTTTTTT	CASSYMGTGEGELFF
.	TRBJ1-6	.	TRBV2	TGTGCCAGCAGTGAAGAATCATTACTCTCACCCCTCCACTTT	CASSEESLLSPLHF
.	TRBJ2-7	TRBD2	TRBV4-2	TGTGCCAGCAGCCAAGAACCCCAGGTAGCGGGGGCGGGGGAGCAGTACTTC	CASSQEPQVAGAGEQYF
.	TRBJ1-3	.	TRBV6-5	TGTGCCAGCAGTTACCAAGGACTCTCCGCTGGAAACACCATATATTTT	CASSYQGLSAGNTIYF
.	TRBJ2-5	TRBD2	TRBV15	TGTGCCACCAGCAGAGACCTAGCGGCGGTACGAGGGACCCAGTACTTC	CATSRDLAAVRGTQYF
few	TRBJ1-1	.	TRBV7-9	TGTGCCAGCAGCTTACCCCTAGGGAACACTGAAGCTTTCTTT	CASSLPLGNTEAFF
.	TRBJ2-7	TRBD2	TRBV7-9	TGTGCCAGCAGCGGTGGGCTAGCGGTCCCCTGGGGCGAGCAGTACTTC	CASSGGLAVPWGEQYF
.	TRBJ1-1	.	TRBV6-6	TGTGCCAGCAGGCCCTCGGGGTTACCGAACACTGAAGCTTTCTTT	CASRPSGLPNTEAFF
.	TRBJ1-2	TRBD1	TRBV12-5	TGTGCTAGTGGTCCCCGGACAGGGGATAATAACTATGGCTACACCTTC	CASGPRTGDNNYGYTF
once	TRBJ2-7	.	TRBV6-5	TGTGCCAGCAGTTCCAGCTCCTACGAGCAGTACTTC	CASSSSSYEQYF
.	TRBJ2-3	TRBD2	TRBV30	TGTGCCTGGAGTGTACCCGGACTAGGTCGAACCACAGATACGCAGTATTTT	CAWSVPGLGRTTDTQYF
.	TRBJ2-5	.	TRBV4-2	TGTGCCAGCAGCCAAGGCGGGAACCAAGAGACCCAGTACTTC	CASSQGGNQETQYF
.	TRBJ1-1	.	TRBV30	TGTGCCTGGACTCCTGACAGCTTGAACACTGAAGCTTTCTTT	CAWTPDSLNTEAFF
.	TRBJ2-3	.	TRBV10-3	TGTGCCATCAGTGAGAGGCGGGGGCCCCTGGTTACAGATACGCAGTATTTT	CAISERRGPLVTDTQYF
.	TRBJ2-7	.	TRBV10-3	TGTGCCATCAGTGAGTCGGATCGGAGCGAGCAGTACTTC	CAISESDRSEQYF
few	TRBJ1-1	TRBD1	TRBV15	TGTGCCACCAGGGACAGGGAAGACACTGAAGCTTTCTTT	CATRDREDTEAFF
few	TRBJ1-3	.	TRBV5-1	TGCGCCAGCAGCTTGGATGGCAGAAACACCATATATTTT	CASSLDGRNTIYF